A single T cell receptor (beta chain) is shown here with its context. This sample stems from a study of blood T cell repertoires in COVID-19. Profiling relied on immunoSEQ multiplex PCR, and the TCRdb table lists in-frame clones only, not all of them. The table lists nearly 85,000 clones, about four fifths of them singletons, with over 15% in the top ten. V shed 7 bases and J shed 0 bases, with 7 bases lying between them. The CDR3 has 12 residues. The V gene's germline CDR1 is SQVTM and CDR2 ANQGSEA. The J gene is TRBJ1-5, the V gene TRBV29-1; D possibly corresponds to TRBD1 (5 bases). The sample taken for sequencing was peripheral blood. This receptor was identified in a woman in her sixties with acute or convalescent COVID-19. In nucleotides, the CDR3 is TGCAGCGCCCAGGGTAGCAATCAGCCCCAGCATTTT. This translates into CSAQGSNQPQHF.